This TCR beta chain was captured in a study of shared clonotypes between healthy human individuals. The wider study: Each donor's CD4 naive and CD4 memory cells filled three plates apiece, CD8 naive two, and CD8 memory one.

Study-wide findings and caveats: Some naive CD4 clonotypes, 4% to 6%, turned up in common across several donors.

The deep-level immunoSEQ assay was used. In the sorted-subset replicate PCRs, around 200 ng DNA, around 32,000 T cell genomes, was used. Sequenced by immunoSEQ multiplex PCR; TCRdb stores in-frame clones only, minus some. The repertoire holds millions of clones, with over 85% as singletons. To note about this clone: Its target is not known.

The source is a man younger than 35 in good health. Sequenced: naive CD4+ T cells sorted from blood. Subset of the sample: CD45RA+ positively selected.

This CDR3 reads CASSQVGLIYEQYF. CDR3 coding DNA: TGCGCCAGCAGCCAAGTGGGGTTGATCTACGAGCAGTACTTC. The chain uses TRBV4-1 and TRBJ2-7; D remains ambiguous. CDR1 and CDR2 from the germline V gene are MGHRA and YSYEKL. V was cut by 1 base and J by 3 bases, with 10 bases left in between. This CDR3 region has 14 residues.